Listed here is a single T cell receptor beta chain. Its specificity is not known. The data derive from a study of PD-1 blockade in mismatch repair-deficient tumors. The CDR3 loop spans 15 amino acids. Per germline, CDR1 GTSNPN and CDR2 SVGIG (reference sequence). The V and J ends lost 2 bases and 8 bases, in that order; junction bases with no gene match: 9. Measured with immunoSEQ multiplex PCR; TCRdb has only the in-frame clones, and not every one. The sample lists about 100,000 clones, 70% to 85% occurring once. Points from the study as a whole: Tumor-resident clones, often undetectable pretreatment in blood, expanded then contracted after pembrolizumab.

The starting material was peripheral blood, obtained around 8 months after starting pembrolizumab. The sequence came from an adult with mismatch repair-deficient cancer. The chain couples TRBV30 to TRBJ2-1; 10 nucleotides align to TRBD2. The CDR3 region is CAWSKGLAGVYEQFF. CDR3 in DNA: TGTGCCTGGAGTAAAGGGCTAGCGGGAGTGTATGAGCAGTTCTTC. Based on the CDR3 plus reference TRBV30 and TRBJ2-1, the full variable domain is SQTIHQWPATLVQPVGSPLSLECTVEGTSNPNLYWYRQAAGRGLQLLFYSVGIGQISSEVPQNLSASRPQDRQFILSSKKLLLSDSGFYLCAWSKGLAGVYEQFFGPGTRLTVL.